The clone carrying this TCR beta chain was counted ten times or more. Its antigen is unidentified. Sample-barcoded 5' priming and a J-beta primer mix drove a second PCR of 7 to 11 cycles. Each CDR3 protein is one row after TCRdb ran MiXCR on the 5' RACE reads. Among about 650,000 distinct CDR3 sequences listed, 45% to 60% were seen once. This CDR3 has 13 amino acids. Germline CDR1 is SGHRS and CDR2 is YFSETQ. V gave up 4 bases and J gave up 5 bases; unmatched junction bases: 3. The sample belongs to a study of blood T cells in healthy people across ages. Overall study results and limits: Diversity estimates drawn from one million T cells were deemed underestimates. Changes seen in expanded clonotypes were possibly confounded by donor CMV status left unknown.

Isolation per sample recovered at least 7 million PBMCs. Total RNA was extracted at no less than 6 micrograms per sample. The sequence derives from an elderly woman in good health. The rearrangement uses TRBV5-1 and TRBJ2-1; 7 nucleotides align to TRBD1. The sequenced sample consisted of blood. The CDR3 coding sequence is TGCGCCAGCAGCAAAGGACAGGACAATGAGCAGTTCTTC. It yields the protein CASSKGQDNEQFF.